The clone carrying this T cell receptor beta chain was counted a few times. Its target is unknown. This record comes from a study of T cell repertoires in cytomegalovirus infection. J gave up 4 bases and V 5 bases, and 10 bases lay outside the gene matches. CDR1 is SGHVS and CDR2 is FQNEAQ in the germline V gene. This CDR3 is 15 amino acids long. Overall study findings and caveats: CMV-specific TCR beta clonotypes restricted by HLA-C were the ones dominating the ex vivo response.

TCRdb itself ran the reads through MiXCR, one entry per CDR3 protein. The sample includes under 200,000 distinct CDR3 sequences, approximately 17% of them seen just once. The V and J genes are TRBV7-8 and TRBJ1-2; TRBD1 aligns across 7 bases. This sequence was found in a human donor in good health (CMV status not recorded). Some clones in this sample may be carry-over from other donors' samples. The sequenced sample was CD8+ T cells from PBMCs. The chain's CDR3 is CASSPMTGRPYGYTF. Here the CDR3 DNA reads TGTGCCAGCAGCCCAATGACAGGGAGACCCTATGGCTACACCTTC.